This passage covers 26 T cell receptor beta chains from one sample sequenced in a study of shared clonotypes between healthy human individuals. Clones were read by immunoSEQ multiplex PCR, and TCRdb kept only the in-frame ones, dropping some. In the table there are under 2,500,000 clones, about 94% of which are singletons. Sequenced: naive CD4+ T cells sorted from blood. The subset here: CD45RA+ positively selected. The source is a man younger than 35 in good health.

The V call is TRBV10-1, the J call TRBJ2-2; D unclear. Trimming took 6 bases from V and 5 from J, leaving 16 bases between them. Germline V gives CDR1 WNHNN, CDR2 SYGVQD (reference sequence). CDR3 length: 15 residues. The CDR3 DNA follows: TGCGCCAGCAGCCAAGACACCTTGGGGACCGGGGAGCTGTTTTTT. Its translation: CASSQDTLGTGELFF.

CDR3: CASGTGEQYF. The CDR3 DNA follows: TGTGCCAGCGGAACGGGAGAGCAGTACTTC. This chain links TRBV7-9 with TRBJ2-7; maybe TRBD2 (5 bases). CDR3 length: 10 amino acids. Trimming removed 8 bases from V and 7 bases from J, with 9 bases in between. The V gene's germline CDR1 is SEHNR and CDR2 FQNEAQ (reference sequence). Supplemented by reference TRBV7-9 and TRBJ2-7, the full variable domain reads DTGVSQNPRHKITKRGQNVTFRCDPISEHNRLYWYRQTLGQGPEFLTYFQNEAQLEKSRLLSDRFSAERPKGSFSTLEIQRTEQGDSAMYLCASGTGEQYFGPGTRLTVT.

This chain joins TRBV2 and TRBJ1-2; D gene unclear. The germline V gene encodes CDR1 SNHLY and CDR2 FYNNEI. Trimming removed 2 bases from V and 5 bases from J, with 6 bases in between. The CDR3 has 12 amino acids. CDR3 DNA sequence: TGTGCCAGCAGTGAATGGGGTTATGGCTACACCTTC. Its translation is CASSEWGYGYTF.

The chain is built from TRBV30 and TRBJ1-2; a possible D gene is TRBD1 (6 bases). The CDR3 has 15 residues. Germline CDR1 reads GTSNPN; CDR2 reads SVGIG (reference sequence). Trimming left V 5 bases short and J 5 bases short, with 21 bases between. In DNA, the CDR3 is TGTGCCTGGGGAAACTCCCGGTCAGGGGCTTATGGCTACACCTTC. This sequence encodes CAWGNSRSGAYGYTF.

V gene TRBV19 combines with J gene TRBJ2-7; 11 bases match TRBD2. The V and J ends lost 4 bases and 4 bases, in that order; junction bases with no gene match: 6. This CDR3 region has 15 residues. CDR1 and CDR2 from the germline V gene are LNHDA and SQIVND (reference sequence). The CDR3 sequence: CASSTAGTSGYEQYF. Here the CDR3 DNA reads TGTGCCAGTAGTACAGCCGGGACTAGCGGATACGAGCAGTACTTC. The complete variable domain, with remaining parts taken from reference TRBV19 and TRBJ2-7, reads DGGITQSPKYLFRKEGQNVTLSCEQNLNHDAMYWYRQDPGQGLRLIYYSQIVNDFQKGDIAEGYSVSREKKESFPLTVTSAQKNPTAFYLCASSTAGTSGYEQYFGPGTRLTVT.

This chain joins TRBV7-2 and TRBJ1-5; 12 nucleotides match TRBD1. Germline V gene sequence: CDR1 SGHTA, CDR2 FQGNSA. Germline trimming cut 3 bases from V and 1 base from J; bases unmatched to any gene: 10. This CDR3 region has 19 residues. The CDR3 reads CASSLAGQGARSSNQPQHF. CDR3 sequence (DNA): TGTGCCAGCAGCTTGGCGGGACAGGGGGCGCGTTCGAGCAATCAGCCCCAGCATTTT. Together with reference TRBV7-2 and TRBJ1-5, the CDR3 gives the full variable domain: GAGVSQSPSNKVTEKGKDVELRCDPISGHTALYWYRQSLGQGLEFLIYFQGNSAPDKSGLPSDRFSAERTGGSVSTLTIQRTQQEDSAVYLCASSLAGQGARSSNQPQHFGDGTRLSIL.

This clone was seen a single time. The V call is TRBV19, the J call TRBJ1-2; no clear D. V was clipped by 3 bases and J by 2 bases, with 7 bases between them. The CDR3 spans 13 residues. The germline CDR1 and CDR2 sequences are LNHDA and SQIVND (reference sequence). The CDR3 coding sequence is TGTGCCAGTAGTATTAGGGAAAACTATGGCTACACCTTC. Protein sequence: CASSIRENYGYTF. The full variable domain, with the rest looked up from reference TRBV19 and TRBJ1-2, is DGGITQSPKYLFRKEGQNVTLSCEQNLNHDAMYWYRQDPGQGLRLIYYSQIVNDFQKGDIAEGYSVSREKKESFPLTVTSAQKNPTAFYLCASSIRENYGYTFGSGTRLTVV.

This chain connects TRBV30 to TRBJ1-1; D gene unclear. Germline V lookup: CDR1 GTSNPN, CDR2 SVGIG (reference sequence). The CDR3 runs to 14 residues. V lost 2 bases, J lost 1 base, and 11 bases lay in between. CDR3 sequence (DNA): TGTGCCTGGAGTTTTGGGATCGCGAACACTGAAGCTTTCTTT. Amino acids: CAWSFGIANTEAFF.

V gene TRBV5-1 combines with J gene TRBJ1-3, with D possibly TRBD1 on 6 matching bases. The ends were cut back, 4 bases at V and 4 bases at J, with 15 bases in the middle. Looked up from germline, CDR1 is SGHRS and CDR2 is YFSETQ. The CDR3 has 15 amino acids. Here the CDR3 reads CASSPIQGPGNTIYF. CDR3 bases: TGCGCCAGCAGCCCCATACAGGGTCCAGGAAACACCATATATTTT. The full variable domain, rest sourced from reference TRBV5-1 and TRBJ1-3, is KAGVTQTPRYLIKTRGQQVTLSCSPISGHRSVSWYQQTPGQGLQFLFEYFSETQRNKGNFPGRFSGRQFSNSRSEMNVSTLELGDSALYLCASSPIQGPGNTIYFGEGSWLTVV.

The chain links TRBV6-6 to TRBJ1-4; D gene ambiguous. The CDR3 has 15 amino acids. V lost 6 bases and J 8 bases, leaving 19 bases between the germline ends. Germline V gene data show CDR1 as MNHNY and CDR2 as SVGAGI (reference sequence). The CDR3 protein is CASSRPGPGEEKLFF. CDR3 nucleotides: TGTGCCAGCAGCCGCCCCGGACCCGGGGAAGAAAAACTGTTTTTT.

Notes on this clone: The sample carries other DNA sequences with the same CDR3. CDR3 sequence: CASSYGGYTF. The CDR3 DNA reads TGTGCCAGCAGTTACGGAGGCTACACCTTC. V is TRBV6-6 and J is TRBJ1-2; no definite D call. This CDR3 has 10 residues. V lost 2 bases and J lost 8, with 3 bases in between. Germline V gene sequence: CDR1 MNHNY, CDR2 SVGAGI (reference sequence).

The chain has TRBV4-1 and TRBJ1-4, with D tentatively TRBD1 (5 bases). The V and J ends lost 10 bases and 4 bases respectively, with 16 bases between them. CDR1 and CDR2 from the germline V gene are MGHRA and YSYEKL. This CDR3 spans 14 amino acids. The CDR3 reads CATSAGYSNEKLFF. CDR3 nucleotide sequence: TGCGCCACCTCGGCAGGGTATAGTAATGAAAAACTGTTTTTT.

CDR3 residues: CASSRFAGLGQGTDTQYF. As DNA, the CDR3 is TGCGCCAGCAGCCGCTTCGCCGGGCTGGGACAGGGTACAGATACGCAGTATTTT. V is TRBV4-1 and J is TRBJ2-3; 9 positions agree with TRBD1. CDR3 size: 18 residues. CDR1 and CDR2 from the germline V gene are MGHRA and YSYEKL. Germline trimming cut 4 bases from V and 3 bases from J; bases unmatched to any gene: 14.

The chain recombines TRBV9 with TRBJ2-5; D is uncertain. The CDR3 loop spans 15 amino acids. V lost 0 bases and J lost 2, with 11 bases in between. The germline gives CDR1 SGDLS, CDR2 YYNGEE. The CDR3 loop is CASSVAVGQQETQYF. CDR3 DNA sequence: TGTGCCAGCAGCGTAGCTGTTGGGCAGCAAGAGACCCAGTACTTC.

V usage is TRBV5-1 and J usage is TRBJ2-7; TRBD1 agrees at 7 bases. CDR1 is SGHRS and CDR2 is YFSETQ in the germline V gene. V shed 7 bases, J shed 2 bases, and the junction held 9 bases outside the gene matches. The CDR3 consists of 14 residues. CDR3 sequence (DNA): TGCGCCAGCGGCCCCGGGACAGACACCTACGAGCAGTACTTC. It specifies CASGPGTDTYEQYF.

The chain employs TRBV7-9 and TRBJ2-3; D uncertain. The V end was cut by 7 bases, the J end by 0 bases, with 11 bases between. The CDR3 length is 14 residues. Germline loops: CDR1 SEHNR, CDR2 FQNEAQ (reference sequence). In DNA, the CDR3 is TGTGCCAGCACCTCCGTATCTAGCACAGATACGCAGTATTTT. Protein product: CASTSVSSTDTQYF.

This clone was recorded only once. The same CDR3 also results from other DNA sequences found in this sample. The chain carries TRBV5-1 and TRBJ2-3; unclear D gene. Per the germline V gene, CDR1 is SGHRS and CDR2 is YFSETQ. The V end was cut by 3 bases, the J end by 5 bases, with 4 bases between. The CDR3 length is 11 residues. The CDR3 DNA reads as TGCGCCAGCAGCTCCGGAGATACGCAGTATTTT. Protein sequence: CASSSGDTQYF.

This chain connects TRBV11-2 to TRBJ2-3; TRBD2 might be the D (5 bases). This CDR3 region has 15 residues. Trimming shortened V by 5 bases and J by 1 base, and 13 bases separated the two germline ends. From germline, CDR1 is SGHAT and CDR2 FQNNGV. The CDR3 is CASSKNGVRTDTQYF. The CDR3 DNA is TGTGCCAGCAGCAAAAACGGGGTTCGCACAGATACGCAGTATTTT.

The chain is built from TRBV9 and TRBJ1-1, with no clear D. Germline V gene data show CDR1 as SGDLS and CDR2 as YYNGEE. The CDR3 has 15 amino acids. V dropped 0 bases and J dropped 1 base, with 10 bases sitting between them. DNA for the CDR3: TGTGCCAGCAGCGTAGATCTCAGATCGAACACTGAAGCTTTCTTT. Encoded protein: CASSVDLRSNTEAFF.

V and J are TRBV5-4 and TRBJ2-3; 11 bases are shared with TRBD1. Germline-derived CDR1 and CDR2 are SGHNT and YYREEE (reference sequence). The V segment lost 4 bases and the J segment 4 bases; nucleotides outside the gene matches: 5. The length of the CDR3 is 15 residues. DNA for the CDR3: TGTGCCAGCAGCCGAGCGGACAGGGGGCCAGATACGCAGTATTTT. Translating gives CASSRADRGPDTQYF.

This rearrangement joins TRBV5-1 to TRBJ2-7; 9 nucleotides line up with TRBD1. The CDR3 is made up of 14 amino acids. V dropped 4 bases and J dropped 5; count of bases not matched to a gene: 7. The germline V gene encodes CDR1 SGHRS and CDR2 YFSETQ. The CDR3 loop reads CASSADRGKHEQYF. The CDR3 nucleotides are TGCGCCAGCAGCGCCGACAGGGGGAAGCACGAGCAGTACTTC.

The chain joins TRBV29-1 to TRBJ1-1; D is unresolved. The germline CDR1 and CDR2 sequences are SQVTM and ANQGSEA. This CDR3 comprises 13 residues. Trimming cost V 7 bases and J 2 bases, with 14 bases left between them. The CDR3 spells CSATGTLNTEAFF. CDR3 coding DNA: TGCAGCGCGACGGGAACGCTCAACACTGAAGCTTTCTTT.

The V and J genes are TRBV29-1 and TRBJ2-2; tentatively, D is TRBD1 or TRBD2 (6 bases each). V lost 7 bases and J 1 base, leaving 16 bases between the germline ends. The CDR3 sequence is 15 residues long. CDR1 and CDR2 (germline): SQVTM, ANQGSEA. The chain's CDR3 is CSAQTGRGNTGELFF. The CDR3, as DNA: TGCAGCGCGCAAACAGGGCGGGGGAACACCGGGGAGCTGTTTTTT.

On this clone itself: Other DNA sequences in the same sample also yield this CDR3. V and J are TRBV18 and TRBJ2-3; no firm D call. Germline V lookup: CDR1 KGHSH, CDR2 LQKENI. V lost 3 bases and J lost 0, with 4 bases in between. There are 13 residues in the CDR3. The CDR3 spells CASSPPSTDTQYF. The CDR3 DNA reads as TGTGCCAGCTCACCTCCTAGCACAGATACGCAGTATTTT. The full variable domain, its missing parts supplied by reference TRBV18 and TRBJ2-3, is NAGVMQNPRHLVRRRGQEARLRCSPMKGHSHVYWYRQLPEEGLKFMVYLQKENIIDESGMPKERFSAEFPKEGPSILRIQQVVRGDSAAYFCASSPPSTDTQYFGPGTRLTVL.

The chain couples TRBV7-9 to TRBJ2-5, with a possible D match to TRBD1 (7 bases). With 5 bases removed from V and 5 bases from J, the gap between germline ends came to 24 bases. Germline assignment: CDR1 SEHNR and CDR2 FQNEAQ (reference sequence). The CDR3 is 17 residues long. CDR3 in amino acids: CASSLRAAGGQRETQYF. The CDR3 region has the DNA TGTGCCAGCAGCCTCCGAGCCGCAGGGGGGCAAAGGGAGACCCAGTACTTC.

The gene calls are TRBV19 and TRBJ1-2; 9 nucleotides line up with TRBD1. This CDR3 is 14 amino acids long. Germline trimming cut 4 bases from V and 7 bases from J; bases unmatched to any gene: 7. Looked up from germline, CDR1 is LNHDA and CDR2 is SQIVND (reference sequence). Here the CDR3 reads CASSTGLDRGGYTF. The CDR3 DNA follows: TGTGCCAGTAGTACCGGATTGGACAGGGGTGGCTACACCTTC.